Listed below are T cell receptor beta chains from one sample, sequenced in a study of beta chain features in type 1 diabetes. TCRdb keeps only in-frame clones here, not all; method: immunoSEQ multiplex PCR. The sample has about 320,000 clones; about 14% are singletons. The material sequenced was central memory CD4+ T cells from blood. The source of these receptors is a man between 25 and 39 years old in good health. The CDR3 runs from the conserved cysteine through the conserved F or W. The order of the fields is V gene, CDR3 length, J gene, clone size, D gene, CDR3 DNA, CDR3 protein. A D gene is named only where the DNA matches it firmly. Some rows mark clone size as missing; the rest say once, few, many or name a class of expanded clone.

>TRBV5-4|15|TRBJ2-1|NA|NA
TGTGCCAGCAGCCCCCCGGGGGAGTCCTACAATGAGCAGTTCTTC
CASSPPGESYNEQFF
>TRBV9|15|TRBJ2-1|few|NA
TGTGCCAGCAGCGTAGATGGACAGACCCGGTTGGAGCAGTTCTTC
CASSVDGQTRLEQFF
>TRBV7-3|18|TRBJ2-3|few|TRBD2
TGTGCCAGCAGCTTAAGGACTAGCGGGACCAAAACCACAGATACGCAGTATTTT
CASSLRTSGTKTTDTQYF
>TRBV2|12|TRBJ1-1|few|NA
TGTGCCAGCAGGAACCAAGGGACTGAAGCTTTCTTT
CASRNQGTEAFF
>TRBV10-3|14|TRBJ2-1|NA|TRBD1
TGTGCCATCAATACGGGACAGGGGTCGAGTGAGCAGTTCTTC
CAINTGQGSSEQFF
>TRBV7-2|15|TRBJ2-1|few|NA
TGTGCCAGCAGTCCCGGGGGGCTAGATTACAATGAGCAGTTCTTC
CASSPGGLDYNEQFF
>TRBV5-1|15|TRBJ2-5|few|TRBD1
TGCGCCAGCAGCTCCGGGACAGGGGGCCAAGAGACCCAGTACTTC
CASSSGTGGQETQYF
>TRBV19|13|TRBJ2-1|few|TRBD2
TGTGCCAGTAGTATAAGGACTAGCGGTGAGCAGTTCTTC
CASSIRTSGEQFF
>TRBV6-1|14|TRBJ2-7|NA|TRBD1
TGTGCCAGCAGTCCCCGGGACAGGGAGTACGAGCAGTACTTC
CASSPRDREYEQYF
>TRBV11-2|16|TRBJ2-3|NA|TRBD2
TGTGCCAGCAGCTTAGGCTCGAGCGGGGTTCAGGATACGCAGTATTTT
CASSLGSSGVQDTQYF
>TRBV7-6|14|TRBJ2-2|NA|NA
TGTGCCAGCAGCTTAGCGACGGGAACCGGGGAGCTGTTTTTT
CASSLATGTGELFF
>TRBV5-1|14|TRBJ2-7|NA|TRBD1
TGCGCCAGCAGCTGGACAGGCCAAGGGTACGAGCAGTACTTC
CASSWTGQGYEQYF
>TRBV6-1|13|TRBJ1-1|few|NA
TGTGCCGTGGGGCCAGTATTGAACACTGAAGCTTTCTTT
CAVGPVLNTEAFF
>TRBV7-8|13|TRBJ1-6|few|NA
TGTGCCAGCAGCTCGCCCATGAATTCACCCCTCCACTTT
CASSSPMNSPLHF
>TRBV25-1|15|TRBJ2-1|NA|TRBD2
TGTGCCAGCAGTGACCCCGGGACTAAGAACAATGAGCAGTTCTTC
CASSDPGTKNNEQFF
>TRBV5-1|15|TRBJ2-2|NA|NA
TGCGCCAGCACAGTTCAGGGAATCCCCCACGGGGAGCTGTTTTTT
CASTVQGIPHGELFF
>TRBV19|13|TRBJ2-1|many|TRBD2
TGTGCCAGTAGAAAGCGGGCGGGAGATGAGCAGTTCTTC
CASRKRAGDEQFF
>TRBV6-1|11|TRBJ1-2|few|NA
TGTGCCACCACGCTCGCCTATGGCTACACCTTC
CATTLAYGYTF
>TRBV6-6|15|TRBJ2-3|NA|NA
TGTGCCAGCAGTTACGTTTCCCCGGTGCCGTTTACGCAGTATTTT
CASSYVSPVPFTQYF
>TRBV11-1|14|TRBJ2-1|NA|NA
TGTGCCAGCAGCTTACTTACATATCGGGGTGAGCAGTTCTTC
CASSLLTYRGEQFF
>TRBV29-1|13|TRBJ2-1|many|NA
TGCAGCTTACGGGACTCCCAACCCCATGAGCAGTTCTTC
CSLRDSQPHEQFF